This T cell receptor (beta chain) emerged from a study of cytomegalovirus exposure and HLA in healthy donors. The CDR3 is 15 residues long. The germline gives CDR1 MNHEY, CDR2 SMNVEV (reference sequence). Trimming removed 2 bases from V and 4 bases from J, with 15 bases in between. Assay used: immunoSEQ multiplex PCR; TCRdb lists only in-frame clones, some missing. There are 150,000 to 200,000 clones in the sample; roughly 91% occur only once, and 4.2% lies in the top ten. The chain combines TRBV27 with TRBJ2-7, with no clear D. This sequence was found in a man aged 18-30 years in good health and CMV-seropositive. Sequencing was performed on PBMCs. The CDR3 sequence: CASSLTGATFYEQYF. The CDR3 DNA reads TGTGCCAGCAGTTTAACGGGTGCCACCTTTTACGAGCAGTACTTC.